The clone carrying this T cell receptor beta chain was picked up a small number of times. Its antigen is undetermined. This entry comes from a study of cytotoxic CD8 clonotypes in ibrutinib-treated CLL. Study in general: Partial response was seen in about 24 patients and complete response in 2; after median approximately 68 months, approximately 14 stayed remitted, roughly 12 progressed.

Sequencing was designed to attain a depth spanning 1 in 200,000 to 1 in 1 million T cells. Using immunoSEQ multiplex PCR, the repertoire was profiled, and TCRdb retains in-frame clones only, with some absent. The table has approximately 100,000 clones, about 50% seen once; the top ten hold 30% to 45%. Points from the study as a whole: Starting clonality was above that of age-matched healthy donors and tracked circulating CD8+ T-cell counts. Public clonotypes, an uncommon group, contracted or remained stable on treatment.

The receptor's source is a human donor with chronic lymphocytic leukemia. Sequenced material: PBMCs, taken after 24 months of ibrutinib treatment.

In DNA, the CDR3 is TGTGCCAGCACCCTTAAGGGACAGGGCTCCTCACCCCTCCACTTT. Protein: CASTLKGQGSSPLHF. The chain is built from TRBV6-5 and TRBJ1-6; 9 bases match TRBD1. With V trimmed by 7 bases and J by 10 bases, 11 bases remained unmatched. This CDR3 is built from 15 residues. The V gene's germline CDR1 is MNHEY and CDR2 SVGAGI.